Shown below are 19 T cell receptor beta chains from a single sample sequenced in a study. MiXCR was run by TCRdb on the RT-PCR reads, yielding one entry per CDR3 protein. The sample comprises about 680,000 distinct CDR3 sequences, about 14% of which are singletons, and 3.6% rests with the top ten. Sequences were obtained from memory CD4+ T cells from blood. These receptors came from a female donor in good health, serving as a healthy control.

This clonotype was counted ten times or more. The chain employs TRBV7-8 and TRBJ2-2; 10 nucleotides line up with TRBD2. The germline V gene encodes CDR1 SGHVS and CDR2 FQNEAQ. The CDR3 is 16 amino acids. With 5 bases clipped from V and 1 base from J, the junction kept 4 bases outside the gene matches. The CDR3 reads CASSPRTSGNTGELFF. CDR3 DNA sequence: TGTGCCAGCAGCCCGCGGACTAGCGGGAACACCGGGGAGCTGTTTTTT.

This clonotype was counted ten times or more. The chain is built from TRBV27 and TRBJ1-2, with D possibly being TRBD1 (5 bases). Germline CDR1 and CDR2: MNHEY and SMNVEV (reference sequence). Trimming removed 4 bases from V and 7 bases from J, with 16 bases in between. The CDR3 length is 14 residues. The CDR3 DNA reads as TGTGCCAGCAGTTCCCAAGGGACGAGTACTGGCTACACCTTC. This codes for CASSSQGTSTGYTF.

This clonotype was detected a few times. V and J are TRBV5-1 and TRBJ1-1; D is perhaps TRBD1 (6 bases). CDR3 length equals 14 residues. V was pared by 1 base and J by 5 bases, with 12 bases between. CDR1 and CDR2 (germline): SGHRS, YFSETQ. The CDR3 coding sequence is TGCGCCAGCAGCTTGACAGGGCCTCAGACTGAAGCTTTCTTT. Translation gives CASSLTGPQTEAFF.

On this clonotype: Since a much larger clone is just one base distant, this may be a read error. The chain links TRBV20-1 to TRBJ2-5; D may be TRBD1 or TRBD2 (5 bases each). Germline V gene data show CDR1 as DFQATT and CDR2 as SNEGSKA (reference sequence). The CDR3 is 14 residues long. In nucleotides, the CDR3 is TGCAGAGCGGAGCGTGGGACGGCCCAAGAGACCCAGTACTTC. Residues: CRAERGTAQETQYF.

This chain's CDR3 is CSATGGNHNEQFF. CDR3 DNA sequence: TGCAGTGCGACAGGGGGCAACCACAATGAGCAGTTCTTC. The V and J genes are TRBV20-1 and TRBJ2-1, with 10 nucleotides matching TRBD1. The CDR3 contains 13 residues. Germline V CDR1 and CDR2: DFQATT, SNEGSKA (reference sequence). With 6 bases clipped from V and 5 bases from J, the junction kept 4 bases outside the gene matches.

V is TRBV6-2 or TRBV6-3 and J is TRBJ2-1; 7 bases are a match to TRBD2. V was clipped by 6 bases and J by 2 bases; unmatched bases: 7. In germline, CDR1 is MNHEY, CDR2 SVGEGT. This CDR3 contains 15 residues. The CDR3 bases are TGTGCCAGCAGCTCCCCGGGGGGTGCCTACAATGAGCAGTTCTTC. Encoded protein: CASSSPGGAYNEQFF.

The table lists this clonotype with a few counts. The chain has TRBV20-1 and TRBJ2-7; D may be TRBD1 (5 bases). The germline CDR1 and CDR2 sequences are DFQATT and SNEGSKA (reference sequence). The CDR3 loop spans 11 amino acids. Trimming cost V 5 bases and J 5 bases, with 10 bases left between them. CDR3 residues: CSAGPRDEQYF. CDR3 DNA sequence: TGCAGTGCTGGCCCCAGGGACGAGCAGTACTTC.

The V call is TRBV20-1, the J call TRBJ2-7, with TRBD1 matching over 8 bases. The J segment lost 7 bases and the V segment lost 6 bases, leaving 11 bases of the junction unmatched. The germline V gene has CDR1 DFQATT and CDR2 SNEGSKA (reference sequence). CDR3 length: 13 amino acids. CDR3 in amino acids: CSALGDRQREQYF. The CDR3 bases are TGCAGTGCCCTGGGGGACAGGCAAAGGGAGCAGTACTTC.

This clonotype has just a few counts. The chain has TRBV10-3 and TRBJ1-1; D may be TRBD1 (5 bases). Per germline, CDR1 ENHRY and CDR2 SYGVKD. The CDR3 has 15 residues. V was pared by 3 bases and J by 10 bases, with 21 bases between. CDR3: CAISDPTTRGIVAFF. DNA for the CDR3: TGTGCCATCAGTGATCCAACCACGCGGGGGATCGTAGCTTTCTTT.

This clonotype was counted ten times or more. The rearrangement joins TRBV12-3 or TRBV12-4 to TRBJ2-7, with D maybe TRBD2 (5 bases). V shed 7 bases and J shed 6 bases, with 13 bases lying between them. This CDR3 contains 12 residues. CDR3 in amino acids: CASILEGPEQYF. CDR3 bases: TGTGCCAGCATCTTAGAGGGTCCCGAGCAGTACTTC.

This chain uses TRBV18 with TRBJ2-1; D perhaps matches TRBD1 (6 bases). The V end was cut by 2 bases, the J end by 0 bases, with 11 bases between. The germline V gene encodes CDR1 KGHSH and CDR2 LQKENI. This CDR3 is built from 16 residues. The CDR3 sequence: CASSPIGGFSYNEQFF. The CDR3 bases are TGTGCCAGCTCACCAATTGGGGGCTTCTCCTACAATGAGCAGTTCTTC.

This clonotype has just a few counts. The chain is built from TRBV6-6 and TRBJ1-1; 8 nucleotides match TRBD1. The trim removed 5 bases at V and 6 bases at J, leaving 17 bases unmatched. Germline V gives CDR1 MNHNY, CDR2 SVGAGI (reference sequence). The CDR3 runs 17 residues. In DNA, the CDR3 is TGTGCCAGCAGTCACGGCCCGACAGGGGTAGATTCTTCTGAAGCTTTCTTT. It encodes CASSHGPTGVDSSEAFF.

This clonotype was picked up a small number of times. This chain uses TRBV27 with TRBJ1-4; tentatively, D is TRBD1 (5 bases). Looked up from germline, CDR1 is MNHEY and CDR2 is SMNVEV (reference sequence). Deletions cut 5 bases from V and 8 bases from J, with 12 bases between. This CDR3 spans 13 amino acids. The CDR3 sequence: CASSVAGLEKLFF. In DNA, the CDR3 is TGTGCCAGCAGTGTGGCAGGGCTCGAAAAACTGTTTTTT.

Ten or more counts support this clonotype. The gene calls are TRBV27 and TRBJ1-5; D is ambiguous. This CDR3 region has 15 residues. CDR1 is MNHEY, CDR2 SMNVEV, per germline (reference sequence). Trimming took 8 bases from V and 1 from J, leaving 15 bases between them. The CDR3 DNA reads TGTGCCAGCCGCGATCCCACATTGAGCAATCAGCCCCAGCATTTT. Its translation: CASRDPTLSNQPQHF.

The V gene is TRBV4-3, the J gene TRBJ2-6; the match to TRBD1 covers 7 bases. The germline CDR1 and CDR2 sequences are LGHNA and YSLEER. This CDR3 is built from 20 residues. The trim removed 0 bases at V and 0 bases at J, leaving 11 bases unmatched. In DNA, the CDR3 is TGCGCCAGCAGCCAAGATCACCCCGGGACAGTGGGCTCTGGGGCCAACGTCCTGACTTTC. This translates into CASSQDHPGTVGSGANVLTF.

This clonotype has a count of ten or more. The chain carries TRBV5-6 and TRBJ2-1; no definite D call. The CDR3 loop spans 11 amino acids. CDR1 SGHDT and CDR2 YYEEEE come from the germline V gene. V was trimmed by 9 bases and J by 4 bases, leaving 8 bases between them. The CDR3 loop is CATSFYNEQFF. The CDR3 DNA reads TGTGCCACAAGTTTTTACAATGAGCAGTTCTTC.

This clonotype was counted many times. The rearrangement links TRBV20-1 to TRBJ2-5, with D uncertain. CDR1 is DFQATT, CDR2 SNEGSKA, per germline (reference sequence). The length of the CDR3 is 15 residues. V gave up 3 bases and J gave up 4 bases, with 18 bases separating them. CDR3 residues: CSARSPDGPGETQYF. For the CDR3, the DNA is TGCAGTGCTAGGTCTCCGGACGGCCCCGGAGAGACCCAGTACTTC.

At least ten counts were recorded for this clonotype. The chain recombines TRBV7-6 with TRBJ2-5; 8 positions agree with TRBD2. CDR3 length: 15 residues. Germline V gives CDR1 SGHVS, CDR2 FNYEAQ. V lost 6 bases and J lost 5; bases outside the gene matches: 11. CDR3 nucleotide sequence: TGTGCCAGCAGGGAGGCTTCGGGAGGGGCGGAGACCCAGTACTTC. Protein: CASREASGGAETQYF. Looking up the rest from reference TRBV7-6 and TRBJ2-5 gives the full variable domain: GAGVSQSPRYKVTKRGQDVALRCDPISGHVSLYWYRQALGQGPEFLTYFNYEAQQDKSGLPNDRFSAERPEGSISTLTIQRTEQRDSAMYRCASREASGGAETQYFGPGTRLLVL.

In its sample, this clonotype was seen many times. The CDR3 coding sequence is TGTGCCAGCAGTTTTAGGGGCACAGATACGCAGTATTTT. It encodes CASSFRGTDTQYF. The chain joins TRBV12-3 or TRBV12-4 to TRBJ2-3; D unclear. The V end was cut by 3 bases, the J end by 1 base, with 5 bases between. The CDR3 extends over 13 amino acids.